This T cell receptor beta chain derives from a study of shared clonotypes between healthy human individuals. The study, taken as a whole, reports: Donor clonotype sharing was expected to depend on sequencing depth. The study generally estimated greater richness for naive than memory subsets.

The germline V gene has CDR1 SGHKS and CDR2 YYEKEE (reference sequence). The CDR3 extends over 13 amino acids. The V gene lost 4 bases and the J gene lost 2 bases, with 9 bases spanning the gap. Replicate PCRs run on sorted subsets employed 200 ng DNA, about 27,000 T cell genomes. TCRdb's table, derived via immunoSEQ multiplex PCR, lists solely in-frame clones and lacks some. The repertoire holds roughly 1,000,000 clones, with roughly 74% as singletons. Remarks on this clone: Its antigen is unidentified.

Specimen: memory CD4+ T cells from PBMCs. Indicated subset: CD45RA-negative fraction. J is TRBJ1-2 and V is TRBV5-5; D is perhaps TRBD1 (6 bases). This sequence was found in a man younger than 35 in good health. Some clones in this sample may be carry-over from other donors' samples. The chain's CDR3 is CASSPDRNYGYTF. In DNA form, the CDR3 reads TGTGCCAGCAGCCCGGACAGAAACTATGGCTACACCTTC.